In this sample, the clone carrying this T cell receptor beta chain turned up a few times. The CDR3 extends over 15 amino acids. With V trimmed by 3 bases and J by 5 bases, 8 bases remained unmatched. The germline V gene encodes CDR1 LNHDA and CDR2 SQIVND (reference sequence). Universal primer sites and UMIs were introduced during 5'RACE template-switching synthesis of TCR cDNA. TCRdb called the 5' RACE reads again in MiXCR, with one record for every CDR3 protein. This sample yields 250,000 to 350,000 distinct CDR3 sequences, of which around 6.8% are seen a single time; 18% belongs to the top ten. This record comes from a study of T cells after yellow fever vaccination.

This TCR was sampled from a man younger than 30 who received the YFV17D yellow fever vaccine. Sequencing was performed on PBMCs, taken around 45 days after the first yellow fever vaccination. The chain combines TRBV19 with TRBJ2-5; TRBD2 matches 8 bases. The CDR3 nucleotides read TGTGCCAGTAGTATCGCCGGGGGGGCGCAGGAGACCCAGTACTTC. Protein sequence: CASSIAGGAQETQYF.